The rows below give T cell receptor beta chains drawn from one sample of a study of blood T cell repertoires in COVID-19. Here immunoSEQ multiplex PCR was the method, and the copy in TCRdb shows in-frame clones only, minus some. The table includes approximately 300,000 clones, 86% detected once. The specimen was peripheral blood. All receptors derive from a woman aged 45-59 years with acute or convalescent COVID-19. Each CDR3 is given with its conserved first and last residue. The order of the fields is clone size, J gene, D gene, V gene, CDR3 DNA, CDR3 protein. A D gene is named only where the DNA matches it firmly. Rows give clone size only sometimes, using once, few, many, or a class for an expanded clone.

. | TRBJ2-3 | TRBD2 | TRBV29-1 | TGCAGCGTTGAAGGCGGGAGGGCCGCAGATACGCAGTATTTT | CSVEGGRAADTQYF
. | TRBJ1-4 | TRBD1 | TRBV28 | TGTGCCAGCAGCTGGGCGCGGGACAGGAAGGAAAAACTGTTTTTT | CASSWARDRKEKLFF
. | TRBJ2-7 | TRBD2 | TRBV14 | TGTGCCAGCAGCCAATATCTAGCGGGCGGCTACGAGCAGTACTTC | CASSQYLAGGYEQYF
. | TRBJ2-1 | TRBD1 | TRBV24-1 | TGTGCCACCAGTGATACGACAGGGGCCTCCTACAATGAGCAGTTCTTC | CATSDTTGASYNEQFF
. | TRBJ1-1 | . | TRBV15 | TGTGCCACCAGCAGAAACCCGGACACAGAAGCTTTCTTT | CATSRNPDTEAFF
. | TRBJ1-2 | . | TRBV4-2 | TGTGCCAGCAGCCAAGATCTCGTGGAGGCTTTCTATGGCTACACCTTC | CASSQDLVEAFYGYTF
. | TRBJ1-6 | . | TRBV28 | TGTGCCAGCAGTCTACAGGGTTATAATTCACCCCTCCACTTT | CASSLQGYNSPLHF
. | TRBJ2-7 | TRBD1 | TRBV7-7 | TGTGCTAGCAGCTTAGGGACAGGGGGCGGCTACGAGCAGTACTTC | CASSLGTGGGYEQYF
. | TRBJ2-5 | . | TRBV5-4 | TGTGCCAGCAGCTTGGGGGGGCAGGGCCGAGAGACCCAGTACTTC | CASSLGGQGRETQYF
once | TRBJ2-3 | TRBD2 | TRBV28 | TGTGCCTCGGGACTACCAAGCACAGATACGCAGTATTTT | CASGLPSTDTQYF
. | TRBJ2-2 | TRBD2 | TRBV3-1/TRBV3-2 | TGTGCCAGCAGCCAAGCCGGGACTATCATCAACACCGGGGAGCTGTTTTTT | CASSQAGTIINTGELFF
once | TRBJ1-1 | . | TRBV28 | TGTGCCAGCAGTTTGATCAGGGGCGGGAGGAGTGGCACTGAAGCTTTCTTT | CASSLIRGGRSGTEAFF
. | TRBJ2-7 | TRBD2 | TRBV12-3/TRBV12-4 | TGTGCCAGCGGCGGGAGGGCCCGGGAGCAGTACTTC | CASGGRAREQYF
. | TRBJ2-6 | TRBD1 | TRBV18 | TGTGCCAGCTCACCAGGGACAGGAGGCTCTGGGGCCAACGTCCTGACTTTC | CASSPGTGGSGANVLTF
few | TRBJ1-3 | . | TRBV9 | TGTGCCAGCAGCGTAGAGATCCAGGGGCACTCTGGAAACACCATATATTTT | CASSVEIQGHSGNTIYF
. | TRBJ2-6 | . | TRBV18 | TGTGCCAGCTCACCAAGTCTACTCTCTGGGGCCAACGTCCTGACTTTC | CASSPSLLSGANVLTF
. | TRBJ2-2 | . | TRBV7-8 | TGTGCCAGCAGCTCCTCTAACACCGGGGAGCTGTTTTTT | CASSSSNTGELFF
. | TRBJ1-3 | . | TRBV9 | TGTGCCAGCAGTGATCTCAGGGGTGGGGGTGGAAACACCATATATTTT | CASSDLRGGGGNTIYF
. | TRBJ2-3 | . | TRBV4-3 | TGCGCCAGCAGCCAAGGTATTACGAGCCCGCCAGATACGCAGTATTTT | CASSQGITSPPDTQYF
. | TRBJ1-5 | TRBD1 | TRBV28 | TGTGCCAGCAGTTTAGGTGGGTGGGGGACAGGGGGTAATCAGCCCCAGCATTTT | CASSLGGWGTGGNQPQHF
. | TRBJ2-4 | TRBD2 | TRBV15 | TGTGCCACCAGCAGAGATCTGGCGGGAGACCAGACCAAAAACATTCAGTACTTC | CATSRDLAGDQTKNIQYF
once | TRBJ2-1 | TRBD2 | TRBV11-3 | TGTGCCAGCAGCTTAGGGCTAGCGGGGGACAATGAGCAGTTCTTC | CASSLGLAGDNEQFF
. | TRBJ1-4 | TRBD1 | TRBV19 | TGTGCCAGTAGTGACCCGGGACAGGGGTATGAAAAACTGTTTTTT | CASSDPGQGYEKLFF
. | TRBJ1-3 | . | TRBV11-2 | TGTGCCAGCAGCTTAGAGGCCTCTGGAAACACCATATATTTT | CASSLEASGNTIYF
. | TRBJ1-3 | TRBD1 | TRBV28 | TGTGCCAGCAGCATAACAGGGGGCGCCGGAAACACCATATATTTT | CASSITGGAGNTIYF
. | TRBJ1-1 | TRBD1 | TRBV30 | TGTGCCTGGAGACCCTTCGAGGGGGCCGTGATGAACACTGAAGCTTTCTTT | CAWRPFEGAVMNTEAFF
. | TRBJ1-5 | TRBD1 | TRBV2 | TGTGCCAGCAGTCTACAACCGGGACAGAATCAGCCCCAGCATTTT | CASSLQPGQNQPQHF
. | TRBJ2-5 | TRBD1 | TRBV2 | TGTGCCAGCAGATGGACAGGGGGCGAAGAGACCCAGTACTTC | CASRWTGGEETQYF
. | TRBJ1-4 | TRBD1 | TRBV7-2 | TGTGCCAGCAGCTTAGAACAGGGGGCGCGTCGCTGGACGTTT | CASSLEQGARRWTF
. | TRBJ2-5 | TRBD1 | TRBV23-1 | TGCGCCAGCAGTGAGGGGACAGAAGAGACCCAGTACTTC | CASSEGTEETQYF
. | TRBJ2-7 | . | TRBV28 | TGTGCCAGCAGTTTAACTGGGAGCTCCTACGAGCAGTACTTC | CASSLTGSSYEQYF
. | TRBJ2-7 | TRBD2 | TRBV7-2 | TGTGCCAGCAGCTTTGCGGGAGGGGTCTACGAGCAGTACTTC | CASSFAGGVYEQYF
. | TRBJ1-1 | . | TRBV30 | TGTGCCTGGAGTGTAGGGGCAGCGCGAGCTTTCTTT | CAWSVGAARAFF
. | TRBJ2-5 | TRBD1 | TRBV5-1 | TGCGCCAGCAGCTTGAACCGGGACAGGGCCCTCCAAGAGACCCAGTACTTC | CASSLNRDRALQETQYF
. | TRBJ1-2 | . | TRBV27 | TGTGCCAGCAGTTTATCAGCAGGGTCTAACTATGGCTACACCTTC | CASSLSAGSNYGYTF
. | TRBJ2-1 | . | TRBV7-2 | TGTGCCAGCAGCAGACTATCGGACTTACTTAACAATGAGCAGTTCTTC | CASSRLSDLLNNEQFF
. | TRBJ1-4 | . | TRBV28 | TGTGCCAGCAGTTTATCATCTAATGAAAAACTGTTTTTT | CASSLSSNEKLFF
. | TRBJ1-4 | . | TRBV6-5 | TGTGCCAGCAGTTACTGGGGGGACGGGGGGGAAAAACTGTTTTTT | CASSYWGDGGEKLFF
. | TRBJ2-1 | TRBD2 | TRBV24-1 | TGTGCCACCAGTGATTCGACTAGCGACATTGGGGACAATGAGCAGTTCTTC | CATSDSTSDIGDNEQFF
. | TRBJ2-5 | . | TRBV7-9 | TGTGCCAGCAGCTCCGGACAGTCGGAGACCCAGTACTTC | CASSSGQSETQYF
. | TRBJ1-5 | TRBD1 | TRBV18 | TGTGCCAGCTCATCCTTGACAGGGGATATTCAGCCCCAGCATTTT | CASSSLTGDIQPQHF
. | TRBJ2-3 | . | TRBV24-1 | TGTGCCACCAGTCGCAGCGGACTGAGCACAGATACGCAGTATTTT | CATSRSGLSTDTQYF